This T cell receptor (beta chain) was captured by sequencing in a study of CD8+CD57+ T cells in acquired aplastic anemia. Study information: Mean DNA quantity obtained from sorted CD4+ and CD8+ cells was 3 to 4 ug.

Study-level points and caveats: Sharing between patients and controls was observed for roughly 29 CD8+ CDR3 sequences.

This clonotype was seen at least ten times. Its antigen remains unidentified. Investigators profiled TCR beta VDJ and CDR3 from genomic DNA template. TCRdb called the reads again in MiXCR, with one record for every CDR3 protein. The sample has around 190,000 distinct CDR3 sequences; roughly half are singletons. The CDR3 consists of 16 residues. V gave up 5 bases and J gave up 1 base, with 15 bases separating them. Per the germline V gene, CDR1 is SGHRS and CDR2 is YFSETQ. This chain connects TRBV5-1 to TRBJ2-2; TRBD1 or TRBD2 may be the D gene (5 bases each). Sequencing was performed on sorted CD4+, CD8+, or CD8+CD57+ T cells (not recorded which) from PBMCs. The TCR comes from a human donor in good health, serving as a control. CDR3 bases: TGCGCCAGCAGTCTGACCGGGACGAGGAACACCGGGGAGCTGTTTTTT. Amino acid sequence: CASSLTGTRNTGELFF.